This TCR beta chain originates from a study of blood T cell repertoires in COVID-19. Authors' methods: Estimation of nucleated cell counts relied on the amplification of reference gene primers. Libraries were prepared by immunoSEQ multiplex PCR; TCRdb keeps only in-frame clonotypes and omits some of them. V and J calls and clone size are as listed in that table; D and trimming were resolved from the DNA. Of about 380,000 clones listed, around 90% were seen once; the top ten hold 6.5%. This clone came up a few times. Germline V gene lookup returns CDR1 MDHEN and CDR2 SYDVKM. Germline trimming cut 8 bases from V and 1 base from J; bases unmatched to any gene: 7. This CDR3 is 15 amino acids long.

The rearrangement joins TRBV28 to TRBJ1-5; 8 bases are a match to TRBD1. The TCR comes from a man younger than 30 with active or convalescent COVID-19. The sequencing input was peripheral blood. The CDR3 coding sequence is TGTGCCAGCCTTTGGACAGGGTTGAGCAATCAGCCCCAGCATTTT. This encodes CASLWTGLSNQPQHF.